This T cell receptor beta chain was documented in a study of T cells expressing NK-cell markers. Each CDR3 protein gets one entry in TCRdb, which reprocessed the 5' RACE reads and gives no DNA. The sample totals 200,000 to 300,000 distinct CDR3 sequences. Germline CDR1 and CDR2: DFQATT and SNEGSKA (reference sequence). This CDR3 spans 17 amino acids. This receptor was taken from a woman aged 18 to 75 in good health. Sequencing was performed on blood T cells: a sorted CD56 or NKG2C T cell subset, CD4+ or CD8+ T cells, or bulk PBMC T cells (not recorded which). This sequence joins TRBV20-1 and TRBJ2-7; TCRdb selects TRBD1, and the lack of DNA leaves this call unchecked. CDR3 region: CSARDVYPRGGSYEQYF.